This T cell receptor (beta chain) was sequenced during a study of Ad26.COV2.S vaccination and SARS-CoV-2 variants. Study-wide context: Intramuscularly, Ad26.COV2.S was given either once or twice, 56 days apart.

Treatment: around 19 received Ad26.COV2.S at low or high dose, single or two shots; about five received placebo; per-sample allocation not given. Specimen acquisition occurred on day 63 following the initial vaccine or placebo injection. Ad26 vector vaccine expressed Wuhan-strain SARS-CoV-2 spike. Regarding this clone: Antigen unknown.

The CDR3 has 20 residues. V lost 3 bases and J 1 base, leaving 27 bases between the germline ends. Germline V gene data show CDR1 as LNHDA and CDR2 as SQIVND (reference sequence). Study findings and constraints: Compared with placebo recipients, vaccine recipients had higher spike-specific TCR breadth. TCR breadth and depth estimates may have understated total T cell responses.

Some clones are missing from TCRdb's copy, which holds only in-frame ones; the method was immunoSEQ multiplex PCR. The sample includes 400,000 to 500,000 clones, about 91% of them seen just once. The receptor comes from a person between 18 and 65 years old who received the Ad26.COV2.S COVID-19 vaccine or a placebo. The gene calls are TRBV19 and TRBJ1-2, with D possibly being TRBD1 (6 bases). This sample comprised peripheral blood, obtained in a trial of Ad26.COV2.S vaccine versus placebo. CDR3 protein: CASSISGLWTARQLNYGYTF. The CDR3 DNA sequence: TGTGCCAGTAGTATTTCAGGTCTGTGGACAGCACGGCAACTTAACTATGGCTACACCTTC.